The clone carrying this TCR beta chain was observed a handful of times. The target antigen is unknown. These data come from a study of shared clonotypes between healthy human individuals. Study-level background: Each donor contributed plates that comprised three CD4 naive, three CD4 memory, two CD8 naive and one CD8 memory.

Regarding the study as a whole: Larger richness was generally estimated for naive than memory subsets. Shared across a handful of donors were around 5% of the naive CD4 clonotypes.

Methods used by the authors: From ImmunoSEQ came sequences covering only the junction and carrying no quality scores, so filtering differed. Produced via immunoSEQ multiplex PCR; TCRdb's table is partial and in-frame only. That table gives V, J and clone size, and the DNA gave D and trimming. The sample lists roughly 700,000 clones, approximately 79% occurring once. The CDR3 runs 16 residues. V was pared by 4 bases and J by 5 bases, with 10 bases of the junction left unmatched. Germline values: CDR1 SGDLS, CDR2 YYNGEE. The origin of this receptor is a woman aged 25 to 39 in good health. Input material: memory CD4+ T cells sorted from blood. Noted subset: CD45RA-negative fraction. J is TRBJ2-2 and V is TRBV9, with 8 bases aligning to TRBD2. This chain's CDR3 is CASSTTTGTRTGELFF. In nucleotides, the CDR3 is TGTGCCAGCAGCACAACAACCGGGACTAGAACCGGGGAGCTGTTTTTT.